The clone carrying this T cell receptor beta chain turned up a few times. These data belong to a study of CD8+ T cells in alopecia areata. The germline V and J ends were trimmed by 1 base and 5 bases, with 18 bases remaining between them. Germline values: CDR1 SGHRS, CDR2 YFSETQ. This CDR3 has 16 residues. Investigators isolated RNA and reverse transcribed it into cDNA to act as the sequencing template. The assay was immunoSEQ multiplex PCR, and TCRdb's table has in-frame clones only and misses some. Of roughly 190,000 clones detected, 55% to 70% appear once; the ten largest clones hold 3% to 3.5%. As to treatment: oral pan-JAK inhibitor, 5-10 mg twice daily.

This clonotype was obtained from a human donor with alopecia areata. This chain joins TRBV5-1 and TRBJ2-5, with D possibly being TRBD1 (6 bases). Sequenced material: CD4+ T cells sorted from blood, taken at week 4, from a patient treated with tofacitinib. CDR3: CASSLNRVIMSETQYF. CDR3 bases: TGCGCCAGCAGCTTGAACAGGGTGATTATGTCGGAGACCCAGTACTTC.